This is a list of T cell receptor beta chains from one sample in a study of blood T cell repertoires in COVID-19. Assay used: immunoSEQ multiplex PCR; TCRdb lists only in-frame clones, some missing. Seen here are under 150,000 clones, 75% to 90% observed once, and the top ten hold 8%. The specimen sequenced was peripheral blood. Receptors were obtained from a woman aged 55-70 years with COVID-19, enrolled during active disease. Each CDR3 is given with its conserved first and last residue. Only some rows state a clone size, as once, few, many or a class for expanded clones.

>-|TRBJ2-7|TRBV2
CASRGQGAPYEQYF
>-|TRBJ1-1|TRBV11-3
CASSPDTDSTEAFF
>few|TRBJ2-3|TRBV19
CASSIRGTRGTAPSKQYF
>-|TRBJ1-1|TRBV4-3
CASSQDGQGWNTEAFF
>once|TRBJ1-1|TRBV19
CASTDRGTEAFF
>-|TRBJ2-5|TRBV7-3
CASSLTYAETQYF
>-|TRBJ2-5|TRBV7-9
CASSLRLATKETQYF
>-|TRBJ1-2|TRBV3-1/TRBV3-2
CASSPPGSRKGYTF
>-|TRBJ2-1|TRBV24-1
CATSRGGNDEQFF
>few|TRBJ2-7|TRBV2
CASSYRLSSYEQYF
>-|TRBJ1-1|TRBV5-1
CASRGTGGLNTEAFF
>-|TRBJ2-1|TRBV9
CASSGTTPGLIYNEQFF
>once|TRBJ1-3|TRBV2
CASTDRVVGNTIYF
>-|TRBJ2-3|TRBV5-1
CASSRRDFASSTDTQYF
>-|TRBJ2-1|TRBV3-1/TRBV3-2
CASSQDGGQSSYNEQFF
>once|TRBJ1-2|TRBV18
CASSPGRAGGGYGYTF
>once|TRBJ1-2|TRBV20-1
CSASAQNYGYTF
>-|TRBJ1-3|TRBV6-5
CASTLERSGNTIYF
>-|TRBJ1-2|TRBV7-8
CASSFPRRVSTQYTGYTF
>-|TRBJ2-3|TRBV11-3
CASSLGTATDTQYF
>-|TRBJ2-6|TRBV4-2
CASSQWTGRVDSGANVLTF
>-|TRBJ1-2|TRBV6-1
CASSDGQGDYGYTF
>-|TRBJ1-1|TRBV30
CAWSATGVGTEAFF
>-|TRBJ1-5|TRBV10-1
CATLGARGDQPQHF
>-|TRBJ2-5|TRBV3-1/TRBV3-2
CASSQAPGTGVTETQYF
>-|TRBJ2-3|TRBV7-3
CASSAREGLAQYF
>-|TRBJ2-1|TRBV7-3
CASSSDRDGEQFF
>once|TRBJ1-2|TRBV5-5
CASSYPTGGGGYTF
>-|TRBJ1-4|TRBV18
CASSLAQGTNEKLFF
>once|TRBJ1-4|TRBV3-1/TRBV3-2
CASSATGTNEKLFF
>-|TRBJ2-1|TRBV5-1
CASSLEGYNNEQFF
>-|TRBJ1-2|TRBV27
CASSLSGFANYGYTF
>-|TRBJ2-7|TRBV21-1
CASSKALTSGGHEQYF
>-|TRBJ1-1|TRBV27
CASSPIGGDTEAFF
>-|TRBJ2-5|TRBV29-1
CSVAGQSQETQYF
>-|TRBJ2-7|TRBV6-2/TRBV6-3
CASSYPTRLAGGFYEQYF
>-|TRBJ2-3|TRBV19
CASSISNGADTQYF
>-|TRBJ2-5|TRBV6-5
CASSGTKGAETQYF
>-|TRBJ1-2|TRBV5-4
CASSHSRGSNYGYTF
>-|TRBJ1-4|TRBV2
CASSPPDRGAKLFF
>once|TRBJ2-1|TRBV11-1
CASSLGEGGAYNEQFF
>-|TRBJ1-2|TRBV9
CASSVAIGQGPLYGYTF
>-|TRBJ1-4|TRBV4-3
CASSGNLGEGEKLFF
>once|TRBJ1-2|TRBV6-5
CASRPGPEGYGYTF
>-|TRBJ2-3|TRBV9
CASSVVGGITDTQYF
>-|TRBJ1-5|TRBV18
CASSRSGYGNQPQHF
>-|TRBJ1-6|TRBV6-1
CASSEGNSLTPLHF
>-|TRBJ1-2|TRBV4-2
CASSQDTIRGYTF
>-|TRBJ2-2|TRBV3-1/TRBV3-2
CASSQDSARTGELFF
>-|TRBJ2-5|TRBV5-8
CASSEGLATAQYF
>-|TRBJ2-7|TRBV19
CASSIGLVPGGRGDEQYF
>-|TRBJ2-4|TRBV5-1
CASSLWLGDIQYF
>-|TRBJ2-7|TRBV5-6
CASSSQRKPYEQYF
>-|TRBJ2-2|TRBV11-2
CASTLVGGKTGELFF
>once|TRBJ2-7|TRBV29-1
CSATNSYEQYF